This is a list of T cell receptor beta chains from one sample in a study of shared clonotypes between healthy human individuals. TCRdb keeps only in-frame clones here, not all; method: immunoSEQ multiplex PCR. The sample yields about 960,000 clones, less than 85% seen once. What was sequenced was memory CD4+ T cells sorted from blood. These receptors were obtained from a man aged 18 to 29 in good health. The CDR3 runs from the conserved cysteine through the conserved F or W. A D gene is named only where the DNA matches it firmly. Some rows have no size entry. The others give once, few or many, or a class for an expanded clone.

cdr3_nt cdr3_aa v_call clone_size j_call d_call
TGCAGCGTTGACCTTCTTGATGGGCCCGAAAAGGGGCAGTACTTC CSVDLLDGPEKGQYF TRBV29-1 once TRBJ2-7 -
TGTGCCACCGCAACGGACAGACAATATAATTCACCCCTCCACTTT CATATDRQYNSPLHF TRBV27 many TRBJ1-6 -
TGTGCCAGCAGCGTCAGAGAGTCCTTACGGGCCGGGGAGCTGTTTTTT CASSVRESLRAGELFF TRBV9 - TRBJ2-2 -
TGTGCCAGCAGTAGGGACAGGGCTCAGCCCCAGCATTTT CASSRDRAQPQHF TRBV6-1 - TRBJ1-5 TRBD1
TGTGCCAGCAGCGTTCAGCTTCGAGGGAACACCGGGGAGCTGTTTTTT CASSVQLRGNTGELFF TRBV9 - TRBJ2-2 -
TGCGCCAGCAGCTTGGATACAGGGGACTACGAGCAGTACTTC CASSLDTGDYEQYF TRBV5-1 once TRBJ2-7 TRBD1
TGTGCCAGCAGCTTGACAAGTGCGAAAAGGGCTGAGCAGTTCTTC CASSLTSAKRAEQFF TRBV5-6 - TRBJ2-1 -
TGTGCCAGTAGTCGGGACAGAAATCAGCCCCAGCATTTT CASSRDRNQPQHF TRBV19 few TRBJ1-5 TRBD1
TGTGCCAGCAGCTCAAGACAGGCAGGCCAGCCCCAGCATTTT CASSSRQAGQPQHF TRBV7-2 many TRBJ1-5 -
TGTGCCAGCAAGGGGGCAGATACGCAGTATTTT CASKGADTQYF TRBV2 - TRBJ2-3 -
TGTGCCAGCAGCCGTAGCGGGACCAACACCGGGGAGCTGTTTTTT CASSRSGTNTGELFF TRBV5-6 - TRBJ2-2 TRBD2
TGTGCCAGCAGCTTTGGCTATGGCTACACCTTC CASSFGYGYTF TRBV7-2 - TRBJ1-2 -
TGCGCCAGCAGCCAGGGGACTGGGCGGGGGAGTAGGTCGGGAGAGACCCAGTACTTC CASSQGTGRGSRSGETQYF TRBV4-1 - TRBJ2-5 TRBD2
TGTGCCTGGAGGGGGGACAGTTTGGGTTTAGGGCAGTACTTC CAWRGDSLGLGQYF TRBV30 - TRBJ2-7 TRBD1
TGTGCCAGTGAGTCGATCGACGAGCAGTACTTC CASESIDEQYF TRBV28 - TRBJ2-7 -
TGTGCCAGCAGTTTCCGGGACTACTCCTACAATGAGCAGTTCTTC CASSFRDYSYNEQFF TRBV6-1 - TRBJ2-1 TRBD2
TGTGCCAGCAGCCCACCGATCGGGACTTCGAACTATGGCTACACCTTC CASSPPIGTSNYGYTF TRBV7-2 few TRBJ1-2 -
TGTGCCAGCAGCCAGGGGGGGCGATTTGAAAAACTGTTTTTT CASSQGGRFEKLFF TRBV5-6 few TRBJ1-4 TRBD1
TGTGCCAGCAGCTTAGTTCTTCTAGCGGGGACAGATACGCAGTATTTT CASSLVLLAGTDTQYF TRBV7-9 - TRBJ2-3 TRBD2
TGTGCCAGTAGTAGCAGAGACGAGCAGTACTTC CASSSRDEQYF TRBV19 - TRBJ2-7 -
TGCAGCGTCACCAGCGGTACCTACGAGCAGTACTTC CSVTSGTYEQYF TRBV29-1 - TRBJ2-7 -
TGTGCCAGTAGCTTATTACAGGGTAGGGATGGCTACACCTTC CASSLLQGRDGYTF TRBV19 - TRBJ1-2 -
TGTGCCAGCACCTGGAGCAGGAATCAGCCCCAGCATTTT CASTWSRNQPQHF TRBV2 - TRBJ1-5 -
TGTGCCAGCAGTGAAGCTAGGACCTCTTACAATGAGCAGTTCTTC CASSEARTSYNEQFF TRBV6-1 - TRBJ2-1 -
TGTGCCAGCAGCCCTCTTTGGGCGAACACCGGGGAGCTGTTTTTT CASSPLWANTGELFF TRBV11-2 once TRBJ2-2 -
TGTGCCTGGAGTCTTGCTAGCTCCTACGAGCAGTACTTC CAWSLASSYEQYF TRBV30 - TRBJ2-7 -
TGTGCCAGCAGCCGGGGCGGGCTATTAAATGAGCAGTTCTTC CASSRGGLLNEQFF TRBV14 - TRBJ2-1 -
TGTGCCAGCAGCTTACGGGAAGGGGGAAGTACTGAAGCTTTCTTT CASSLREGGSTEAFF TRBV7-2 - TRBJ1-1 -
TGTGCCAGCAGACCAACAGGGGTCACTGAAGCTTTCTTT CASRPTGVTEAFF TRBV7-9 - TRBJ1-1 TRBD1
TGTGCCAGCAGCCATACAGGGACCTACGAGCAGTACTTC CASSHTGTYEQYF TRBV6-6 - TRBJ2-7 -